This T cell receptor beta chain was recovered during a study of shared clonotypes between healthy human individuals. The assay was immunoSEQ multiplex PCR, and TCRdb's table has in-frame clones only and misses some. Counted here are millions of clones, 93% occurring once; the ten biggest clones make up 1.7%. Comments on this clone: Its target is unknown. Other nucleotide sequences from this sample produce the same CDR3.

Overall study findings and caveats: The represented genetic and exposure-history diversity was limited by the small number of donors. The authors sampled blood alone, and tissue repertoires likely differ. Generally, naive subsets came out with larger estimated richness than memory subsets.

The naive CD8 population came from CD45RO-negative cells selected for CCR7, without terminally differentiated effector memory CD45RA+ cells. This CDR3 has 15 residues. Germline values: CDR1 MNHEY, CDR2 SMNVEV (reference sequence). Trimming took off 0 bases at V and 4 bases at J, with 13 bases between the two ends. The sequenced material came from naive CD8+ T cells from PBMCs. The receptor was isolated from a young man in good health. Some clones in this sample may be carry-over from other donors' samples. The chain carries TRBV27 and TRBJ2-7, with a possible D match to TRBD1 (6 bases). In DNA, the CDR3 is TGTGCCAGCAGTTTATCAAGGGACACCTCATACGAGCAGTACTTC. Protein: CASSLSRDTSYEQYF.